Listed here are 24 T cell receptor beta chains from one sample, sequenced in a study of shared clonotypes between healthy human individuals (dated by TCRdb to between 2020 and 2021). The method was the immunoSEQ multiplex PCR assay. TCRdb carries this immuneACCESS record with in-frame sequences only. Its versions omit some clonotypes, under half of them owing to an unresolved V gene in the studies checked, with the rest unexplained. Recorded for this sample are a few million clones; approximately 96% of them occurred a single time. Of the sample, roughly 0.13% falls within the top ten clones. The sequencing sample was made of naive CD4+ T cells sorted from blood. The cell subset or site label of this sample denotes: CD45RA+ positively selected. These receptors all come from a man younger than 35 in good health.

The J gene is TRBJ1-3, the V gene TRBV4-1, with D perhaps matching TRBD1 (5 bases). The germline CDR1 and CDR2 sequences are MGHRA and YSYEKL. CDR3 length: 21 residues. V was shortened by 1 base and J by 1 base, with 26 bases between the two germline ends. The CDR3 nucleotides read TGCGCCAGCAGCCAAGTGAGGGGTAGAATACGGGACGGACATTCTGGAAACACCATATATTTT. It specifies CASSQVRGRIRDGHSGNTIYF.

This chain links TRBV11-3 with TRBJ2-4, with TRBD2 matching 13 bases. V dropped 1 base and J dropped 7; count of bases not matched to a gene: 1. Looked up from germline, CDR1 is SGHNT and CDR2 is YENEEA. The CDR3 sequence is 15 residues long. In nucleotides, the CDR3 is TGTGCCAGCAGCTTAGGGGGACTAGCGGGGAACATTCAGTACTTC. Translated: CASSLGGLAGNIQYF.

The chain carries TRBV11-2 and TRBJ2-3, with 7 bases lining up with TRBD2. V dropped 1 base and J dropped 3; count of bases not matched to a gene: 7. CDR3 length: 16 amino acids. From germline, CDR1 is SGHAT and CDR2 FQNNGV. Here the CDR3 DNA reads TGTGCCAGCAGCTTAGGGCTAGCGGAGATTACAGATACGCAGTATTTT. Its translation is CASSLGLAEITDTQYF.

The chain links TRBV10-3 to TRBJ2-7, with D possibly matching TRBD1 (5 bases). Trimming stripped 5 bases from V and 5 bases from J, with 16 bases between. The CDR3 spans 14 residues. CDR1 and CDR2 (germline): ENHRY, SYGVKD. The CDR3 spells CAISQGDFGDEQYF. CDR3 DNA: TGTGCCATCAGTCAGGGCGACTTTGGGGACGAGCAGTACTTC.

The gene calls are TRBV19 and TRBJ2-2; D is possibly TRBD1 or TRBD2 (5 bases each). V lost 5 bases and J lost 6, with 10 bases in between. The CDR3 totals 13 residues. Germline CDR1 reads LNHDA; CDR2 reads SQIVND (reference sequence). The CDR3 DNA reads as TGTGCCAGTAGTGCAAGGGGACCCGGGGAGCTGTTTTTT. Encoded protein: CASSARGPGELFF.

The V gene is TRBV29-1, the J gene TRBJ2-3; the D gene is possibly TRBD2 (6 bases). Deletions cut 1 base from V and 4 bases from J, with 12 bases between. From germline, CDR1 is SQVTM and CDR2 ANQGSEA. CDR3 size: 14 residues. CDR3 residues: CSVEVVRGSDTQYF. DNA for the CDR3: TGCAGCGTTGAAGTTGTTCGGGGGTCAGATACGCAGTATTTT.

The chain joins TRBV2 to TRBJ2-2; D remains unclear. Trimming removed 4 bases from V and 2 bases from J, with 5 bases in between. The CDR3 contains 13 residues. Germline CDR1 is SNHLY and CDR2 is FYNNEI. The CDR3 loop is CASSVDNTGELFF. The CDR3 nucleotides are TGTGCCAGCAGTGTTGACAACACCGGGGAGCTGTTTTTT.

The CDR3 nucleotides read TGCAGTGCTAACGGCAAATTGATGGCTTTCTTT. This translates into CSANGKLMAFF. The chain is built from TRBV20-1 and TRBJ1-1, with no clear D. Per the germline V gene, CDR1 is DFQATT and CDR2 is SNEGSKA (reference sequence). The germline V and J ends were trimmed by 4 bases and 11 bases, with 14 bases remaining between them. The CDR3 is made up of 11 amino acids.

The J gene is TRBJ2-5, the V gene TRBV4-3; maybe TRBD1 (6 bases). The CDR3 runs to 13 residues. CDR1 and CDR2 (germline): LGHNA, YSLEER. Deletions cut 2 bases from V and 7 bases from J, with 11 bases between. As DNA, the CDR3 is TGCGCCAGCAGCCAATACAAAGGGGGGACCCAGTACTTC. It is translated as CASSQYKGGTQYF.

In the case of this clone: Other DNA sequences in the sample encode the same CDR3. The V call is TRBV5-4, the J call TRBJ1-1; no reliable D call. Germline lookup yields CDR1 SGHNT and CDR2 YYREEE (reference sequence). The CDR3 runs to 13 residues. Trimming removed 2 bases at V and 1 base at J, with 6 bases between. The CDR3 DNA reads as TGTGCCAGCAGCTTATCGAGGAACACTGAAGCTTTCTTT. It codes for CASSLSRNTEAFF. Drawing the rest from reference TRBV5-4 and TRBJ1-1, the complete variable domain is ETGVTQSPTHLIKTRGQQVTLRCSSQSGHNTVSWYQQALGQGPQFIFQYYREEENGRGNFPPRFSGLQFPNYSSELNVNALELDDSALYLCASSLSRNTEAFFGQGTRLTVV.

This chain links TRBV7-2 with TRBJ1-2, with 8 bases identical to TRBD1. The J segment lost 7 bases and the V segment lost 1 base, leaving 5 bases of the junction unmatched. The CDR3 length is 14 residues. Germline V lookup: CDR1 SGHTA, CDR2 FQGNSA. The CDR3 loop reads CASSLVGQDFGYTF. The CDR3 DNA sequence: TGTGCCAGCAGCTTAGTGGGACAGGACTTTGGCTACACCTTC.

In its sample, this clone was seen once. CDR3 DNA sequence: TGTGCCAGCACCCCAGGGGGGAGGACTGAAGCTTTCTTT. Translated, it gives CASTPGGRTEAFF. This sequence joins TRBV6-6 and TRBJ1-1; the match to TRBD1 covers 7 bases. Trimming took 7 bases from V and 5 from J; bases not matched to a gene: 7. The CDR3 spans 13 residues. Germline CDR1 reads MNHNY; CDR2 reads SVGAGI (reference sequence).

The chain recombines TRBV11-2 with TRBJ1-2, with D hard to call. The CDR3 is made up of 13 amino acids. The germline V gene encodes CDR1 SGHAT and CDR2 FQNNGV. Deletions cut 2 bases from V and 8 bases from J, with 12 bases between. DNA for the CDR3: TGTGCCAGCAGCTTATTAAGGGCAGAGGGCTACACCTTC. Amino acids: CASSLLRAEGYTF.

The rearrangement links TRBV25-1 to TRBJ1-2; 9 positions match TRBD1. Looked up from germline, CDR1 is MGHDK and CDR2 is SYGVNS. V lost 5 bases and J lost 4; bases outside the gene matches: 2. The CDR3 extends over 13 amino acids. The CDR3 region is CASSRQGGYGYTF. The CDR3 DNA is TGTGCCAGCAGTAGACAGGGGGGCTATGGCTACACCTTC.

The chain is built from TRBV14 and TRBJ2-5, with D uncertain. V was pared by 0 bases and J by 4 bases, with 12 bases between. The germline V gene encodes CDR1 SGHDN and CDR2 FVKESK. This CDR3 is 15 amino acids long. CDR3 nucleotide sequence: TGTGCCAGCAGCCAAGATGGTGCCCTAGGAGAGACCCAGTACTTC. This translates into CASSQDGALGETQYF.

The rearrangement uses TRBV27 and TRBJ1-5; D remains unclear. Between the trimmed V and J ends, which lost 5 bases and 7 bases, there was a span of 21 bases. Germline CDR1 is MNHEY and CDR2 is SMNVEV (reference sequence). There are 16 residues in the CDR3. CDR3 DNA sequence: TGTGCCAGCAGTCTACACTCGGTGAAGGGTGAACAGCCCCAGCATTTT. This encodes CASSLHSVKGEQPQHF.

About this clone itself: Other DNA sequences from this sample encode an identical CDR3 as well. The J gene is TRBJ2-3, the V gene TRBV28, with unresolved D. From germline, CDR1 is MDHEN and CDR2 SYDVKM. Trimming removed 5 bases from V and 2 bases from J, with 5 bases in between. This CDR3 spans 12 amino acids. The CDR3 region has the DNA TGTGCCAGCAGTCTCCTCACAGATACGCAGTATTTT. Translation: CASSLLTDTQYF.

Only a few counts were recorded for this clone. V gene TRBV5-1 combines with J gene TRBJ2-2; D is undetermined. V was shortened by 0 bases and J by 1 base, with 7 bases between the two germline ends. This CDR3 comprises 15 residues. Per the germline V gene, CDR1 is SGHRS and CDR2 is YFSETQ. The CDR3 loop is CASSLVRQNTGELFF. CDR3 bases: TGCGCCAGCAGCTTGGTTCGGCAGAACACCGGGGAGCTGTTTTTT.

V and J are TRBV29-1 and TRBJ2-3; TRBD1 agrees at 8 bases. The ends lost 6 bases at V and 4 bases at J; junction bases unmatched: 15. There are 16 residues in the CDR3. Looked up from germline, CDR1 is SQVTM and CDR2 is ANQGSEA. The CDR3 DNA follows: TGCAGCGTCCCAGCGCAGGGGGCTTCCAAGGCAGATACGCAGTATTTT. Protein: CSVPAQGASKADTQYF.

The V gene is TRBV10-2, the J gene TRBJ2-7; perhaps TRBD2 as D (6 bases). The V end lost 7 bases, the J end lost 2 bases, and 21 bases lay between the germline ends. CDR3 length: 16 residues. Germline V lookup: CDR1 WSHSY, CDR2 SAAADI. CDR3 nucleotide sequence: TGCGCCAGCACTTTGAGGGCTGGTAGCGGAACCTACGAGCAGTACTTC. Its protein product is CASTLRAGSGTYEQYF.

The chain has TRBV7-2 and TRBJ2-7; 9 bases line up with TRBD1. Germline V CDR1 and CDR2: SGHTA, FQGNSA. V lost 2 bases to trimming and J lost 3 bases; unmatched junction nucleotides: 5. The CDR3 has 15 amino acids. In DNA form, the CDR3 reads TGTGCCAGCAGCTTAACGGGACAGGGACACTACGAGCAGTACTTC. It encodes CASSLTGQGHYEQYF.

This chain links TRBV18 with TRBJ1-1; D possibly corresponds to TRBD1 (6 bases). The CDR3 contains 13 residues. Germline V gives CDR1 KGHSH, CDR2 LQKENI. Trimming stripped 2 bases from V and 7 bases from J, with 11 bases between. The CDR3 protein is CASSPTTGYEAFF. CDR3 DNA: TGTGCCAGCTCACCAACGACAGGATATGAAGCTTTCTTT.

The chain joins TRBV5-1 to TRBJ1-5, with D hard to call. Germline values: CDR1 SGHRS, CDR2 YFSETQ. The CDR3 consists of 13 residues. V lost 7 bases, J lost 1 base, and 9 bases lay in between. CDR3 DNA: TGCGCCAGCGCCGAAACAAGCAATCAGCCCCAGCATTTT. It encodes CASAETSNQPQHF.

The J gene is TRBJ2-7, the V gene TRBV6-1, with no clear D. This CDR3 contains 10 residues. Trimming removed 7 bases at V and 3 bases at J, with 4 bases between. Looked up from germline, CDR1 is MNHNS and CDR2 is SASEGT. CDR3 coding DNA: TGTGCCAGCAATCTCTACGAGCAGTACTTC. Encoded protein: CASNLYEQYF.